This T cell receptor (beta chain) was observed in a study of cytomegalovirus exposure and HLA in healthy donors (dated by TCRdb to the late 2010s). Regarding the complete study: According to an earlier analysis of around 600 of the donors, about 180 million T cells yielded 90 million to 140 million unique TCR beta sequences and about 300 Gb of sequence data. An early release that covered several hundred HLA-typed donors contained 300 to 350 gigabases of sequencing data and roughly 84 million unique TCR sequences. Of the roughly 400 genotyped donors, 81% were placed in the genetic ancestry cluster associated with self-reported Caucasian donors. The study was designed to test whether signatures of past pathogen exposure could be identified by cataloging public T cell receptors. The study profiled the T cell repertoires of approximately 700 subjects by immunosequencing and related them to cytomegalovirus serostatus. Along with the approximately 670-subject first cohort, a separate validation cohort of over a hundred different subjects was used. High-throughput TCR immunosequencing, statistical association of individual TCRs with disease status, and machine learning were combined to predict cytomegalovirus infection status. A later analysis re-examined previously published TCR beta repertoires from just over 650 donors and added high-resolution HLA genotyping to investigate patterns of TCR occurrence. Rather than using new phenotypic data, the later analysis identified candidate immune exposures from TCR beta sequences and from how often those sequences occurred across donors. In an earlier analysis of roughly 580 of the donors, high-throughput TCR beta sequencing was used to judge whether each TCR beta V gene segment behaved as functional or pseudogenic. Donor age, sex, ethnicity and CMV serostatus were compiled together with the repertoire data. A later genetic analysis took genome-wide SNP genotypes for about 60% of the roughly 670 donors and used that subset as a discovery cohort. All discovery cohort repertoires had been generated on a single sequencing platform. HLA typing covered class I and class II loci at four-digit resolution. Typing coverage differed by locus: A, B, C, DRB1 and DQB1 were typed in roughly 629-630 donors, DQA1 in 500 to 550, DPA1 in some 610, and DPB1 in about 450. About five DR-DQ haplotypes were handled as single units for association and clustering because linkage in the cohort was strong. Among about 390 genotyped donors of the cohort, an average of approximately 240,000 unique TCR beta nucleotide sequences were sequenced per donor, around 20% of them non-productive. The full study reports these points: A cluster of highly shared sequence variants was judged likely to represent a technical artifact of the sequencing pipeline. The earlier analysis of about 600 of the donors excluded over 15 rarely observed V segments, including chromosome 9 orphons, because counts were too low. The only immune exposure information available for the cohort was CMV serostatus. HLA typing was unavailable for some donors at each locus, so association tests used only the typed subset. A few of the identified cytomegalovirus-associated TCR beta chains were confirmed in vitro to be specific for cytomegalovirus antigens. In an earlier analysis of 500 to 650 of the donors, most TCR beta V segments appeared in productive rearrangements about 87% or about 30% of the time, broadly matching IMGT annotations. The study gave a list of about 170 TCR beta chains associated with cytomegalovirus. When HLA alleles, especially DR and DQ, strongly co-occurred, attributing TCR associations to individual alleles was difficult. At a false discovery rate of 0.05, a later analysis linked 15,000 to 20,000 TCR beta sequences to specific HLA alleles. In a later genetic analysis, fewer N-insertions in productive TCRs were reported among donors in an Asian-associated ancestry cluster than the roughly 670-donor mean. V-gene and J-gene trimming of TCR beta chains was associated with a missense DCLRE1C variant in a later genetic analysis, and the association was replicated in an independent cohort. A further reported finding was that TCR beta sequences accurately predicted the HLA-A and HLA-B alleles for most subjects in the first cohort. The authors suggested that the approach could potentially be extended to other disease states and immunological phenotypes. Cytomegalovirus status was reported to be diagnosed by the classifier with high specificity and sensitivity in both the original and validation cohorts. Most TCR sequences were observed very rarely across donors, whereas some public TCRs were present in many individuals. In this cohort, only TCR beta chains were sequenced, and detectable features were limited by the absence of alpha or paired-chain data. Some IMGT-functional V segments, including TRBV6-2 and TRBV6-3, could not be distinguished by the 87-base-pair reads and were therefore excluded. Several of the top co-occurrence clusters appeared to be linked to parvovirus B19, influenza, CMV and Epstein-Barr virus, according to a later analysis. The presence/absence analyses assumed that sequencing depth was roughly uniform across donors, and that assumption may not be true. In a later analysis, TCR association rates were found to vary across HLA loci, with the most associated TCRs seen for DRB1 alleles and the fewest for HLA-C alleles. Linkage disequilibrium might explain the correlated functional status among segregating V segments, but an unknown experimental factor could not be ruled out. Most CMV-associated TCR beta chains appeared to be HLA-restricted in a later analysis, and the HLA associations seemed to be driven largely by CMV exposure. In a later analysis, HLA-associated TCR beta chains were found to be more clonally expanded and to have lower generation probabilities than equally common non-associated chains.

Regarding this clone: Which antigen it targets is not known. The sample holds no much larger clone one base away, and base qualities are not on file.

The cohort consisted of some 670 healthy bone marrow donors. All cohort members were sampled while nominally healthy, although unrecorded immune exposures were likely present. The donor was CMV seropositive and was included in the group of 289 seropositive cohort members. A peripheral blood sample was collected from each donor, and TCR beta sequencing was performed on peripheral blood mononuclear cells. Genomic DNA was extracted from the blood cell samples with the Qiagen DNeasy Blood Extraction Kit. The method was the immunoSEQ multiplex PCR assay. For the multiplex PCR, a mixture combining 60 forward primers for TCR Vbeta segments and 13 reverse primers for TCR Jbeta segments was used. The CDR3 region of rearranged TCR beta genes was amplified from genomic DNA with a multiplex PCR assay. The Illumina HiSeq System was used to sequence the amplified TCR beta libraries as 87-base-pair reads. The source study handled its data this way. In a later analysis, roughly 80 million unique TCR beta chains were counted across the roughly 700 repertoires, and around 10 million of these chains were shared by at least two donors. Raw reads were error-corrected and collapsed into unique sequences by a nearest-neighbor algorithm in which closely related sequences were merged to remove PCR and sequencing errors. Alignment of CDR3 sequences to IMGT reference sequences was used to assign V, D and J gene segments. For a sequence to be retained, a match of at least six nucleotides to both a V gene segment and a J gene segment was required. Rearrangements were called productive when the CDR3 lacked stop codons and stayed in frame with V and J; all others were non-productive. Following IMGT convention, CDR3 was defined as the stretch from the second conserved V-encoded cysteine up to the conserved J-encoded phenylalanine. In an earlier analysis of roughly 580 of the donors, sequences lacking an unambiguous match to a single V gene segment were excluded. In an earlier analysis of approximately 610 of the donors, V segments were called functional above 56.7% productive rearrangements and were called segregating when the between-donor standard deviation exceeded 5%. A statistical classification framework was built for diagnosing cytomegalovirus status from the catalog of TCR beta chain sequences. A later analysis assigned V and J genes by comparing TCR nucleotide sequences with IMGT/GENE-DB human TR gene sequences. A later analysis assigned CDR3 sequences and most-parsimonious VDJ recombination scenarios with the TCRdist pipeline. A later analysis defined each TCR beta chain by its CDR3 amino acid sequence plus V-gene family, and excluded reads lacking a unique V-gene family. A later analysis removed several hundred highly shared, low-generation-probability nucleotide sequences to deal with suspected cross-contamination and a sequencing artifact. In a later analysis, a clonal expansion index was calculated for each public chain from normalized within-repertoire ranks of inferred template counts. Generation probabilities in a later analysis came from a VDJ recombination model fitted to out-of-frame rearrangements, and those results were checked against IGoR. Hypergeometric tests were used in a later analysis to score TCR-TCR, TCR-HLA and TCR-CMV co-occurrence, with a repertoire-size bias correction applied to the TCR pairs. To estimate false discovery rates, a later analysis permuted the HLA or CMV assignments 20 times. In a later analysis, co-occurring TCRs were grouped with DBSCAN, and TCRdist sequence similarity was added when clustering was performed within HLA-allele-positive subsets. For co-occurrence clustering, repertoires with fewer than 30,000 or more than 120,000 public chains were excluded, along with several repertoires with anomalous nucleotide sharing. Entries here come from immuneACCESS through TCRdb and include only in-frame sequences with V and J called. Some clones fail to appear in such tables; in the studies checked, an unresolved V gene covers under half of the shortfall, and the cause of the remainder is unknown. V, J and clone size reflect that table, while D and trimming were determined from the DNA. This sample gives some 76,000 clones in total; 78% of them show up just once. The ten biggest clones cover around 9.3% of the sample.

The trim is 5 bases for V and 4 bases for J, with a gap of 18 bases between the germline ends. According to the germline V gene (reference sequence), CDR1 reads PRHDT and CDR2 reads FYEKMQ. The CDR3 contains 15 residues, cysteine and phenylalanine counted. Only the CDR3 part of the read is kept: 45 bases, read in frame from the first base. The sample taken for sequencing was PBMCs. The V gene is TRBV13 and the J gene is TRBJ2-7, with a tentative D gene TRBD1 over 5 matching bases. This TCR was recovered from a woman aged 40 to 49 in good health and CMV-seropositive. DNA sequence: TGTGCCAGCAGCGCCCGCCTCCAGGGCCAATACGAGCAGTACTTC. The translation is CASSARLQGQYEQYF.